Listed here is a single TCR beta chain. The antigen it binds to is not known. Per-base qualities were not stored, and no clone one base away is much larger. These data belong to a study of blood T cell repertoires in COVID-19 (dated by TCRdb to the early 2020s). A note on the overall study: Samples covering the acute and convalescent phases of COVID-19 were provided by collaborators in the United States, Italy and Spain. The material from the prospective study consisted of cDNA or gDNA derived from T cells, B-cell-depleted T cells, or PBMCs. Subjects who had been exposed to COVID-19, were actively infected with it, or had recovered from it provided the deeply sampled blood TCRbeta repertoires that made up the dataset. The repertoires were released in a freely available public database intended as a resource for research on the immune response to SARS-CoV-2. Samples were obtained from the ongoing ImmuneRACE study (first 160 participants) and from roughly 1,300 subjects provided by 6 global collaborators. Nearly every sample came with metadata listing a de-identified subject ID, COVID-19 status, age in years and sex. HLA class I and class II types, where available, came from metadata supplied by the sample provider rather than from assay-based typing.

What the authors observed across the whole study: Clinical and demographic metadata were provided uncurated, with the amount varying by source and participant.

Each collaborating institution followed its own protocols to collect whole blood in K2EDTA tubes. For TCRbeta analysis, collaborator samples were shipped as frozen whole blood, as isolated PBMCs, or as DNA extracted from either sample type. The CDR3 runs 14 residues from the cysteine to the phenylalanine. Solely the CDR3 DNA is kept, with 42 bases framed from the first base. As encoded in the germline V gene, CDR1 is SGHDT while CDR2 is YYEEEE. V ends up 4 bases short and J 7 bases short, with an unmatched junction base count of 3. TCRbeta CDR3 regions were amplified from genomic DNA by means of the immunoSEQ Assay, a bias-controlled multiplex PCR. On the study's bioinformatics: The number of nucleated cells in each sample was estimated by amplification of reference gene primers within the assay. Sequence reads were collapsed and filtered to measure the absolute abundance of every unique TCRbeta CDR3 rearrangement. For each sample, productive Simpson clonality was calculated as the square root of Simpson's diversity index across productive rearrangements. Not all clones reach the TCRdb copy of this immuneACCESS table, which keeps in-frame sequences only. Checked studies attribute under half of the gap to unresolved V genes and leave the rest unexplained. Clone size and V and J calls were adopted from that table, with D and trimming inferred from the DNA. Here the sample has some 210,000 clones; around four fifths occur a single time. The top ten hold 7.6% of the sample.

The receptor comes from a woman in her 50s with active or convalescent COVID-19. The source material was peripheral blood. The V gene is TRBV5-6 and the J gene is TRBJ1-4, and TRBD1 aligns with 11 junction nucleotides. The nucleotide sequence is given as TGTGCCAGCAGCCGGGACAGGGGGAGTGAAAAACTGTTTTTT. It translates as CASSRDRGSEKLFF.